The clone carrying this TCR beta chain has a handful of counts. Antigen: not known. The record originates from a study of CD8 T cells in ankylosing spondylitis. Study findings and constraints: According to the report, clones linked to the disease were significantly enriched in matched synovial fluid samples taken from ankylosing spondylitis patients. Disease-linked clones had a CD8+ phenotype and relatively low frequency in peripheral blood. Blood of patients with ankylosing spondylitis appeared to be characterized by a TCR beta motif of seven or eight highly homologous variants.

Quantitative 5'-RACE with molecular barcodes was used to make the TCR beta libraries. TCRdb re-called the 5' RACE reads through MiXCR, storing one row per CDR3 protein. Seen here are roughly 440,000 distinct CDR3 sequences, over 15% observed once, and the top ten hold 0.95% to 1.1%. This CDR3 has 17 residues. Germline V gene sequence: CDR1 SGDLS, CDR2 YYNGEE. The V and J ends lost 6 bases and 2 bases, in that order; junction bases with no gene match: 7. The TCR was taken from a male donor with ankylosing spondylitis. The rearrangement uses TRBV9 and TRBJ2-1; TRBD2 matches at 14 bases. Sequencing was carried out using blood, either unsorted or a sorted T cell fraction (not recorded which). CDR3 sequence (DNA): TGTGCCAGCACCAGACTAGCGGGAGGGCCCACCTACAATGAGCAGTTCTTC. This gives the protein CASTRLAGGPTYNEQFF.